This is a list of T cell receptor beta chains from one sample in a study of blood T cell repertoires in COVID-19. Clones were sequenced by immunoSEQ multiplex PCR, and TCRdb holds only the in-frame ones, with some missing. The table lists 360,000 or so clones, 83% of them singletons. Sequencing used PBMCs or T cells enriched from blood (not recorded which). The receptors were sampled from a woman in her forties or fifties who had recovered from COVID-19. CDR3s include the opening cysteine and the closing phenylalanine or tryptophan. Clone size is shown for a subset of rows, as once, few, many or a class of expanded clone.

clone_size	v_call	cdr3_length	cdr3_aa
few	TRBV12-3/TRBV12-4	12	CASSHGYNEQFF
many	TRBV5-4	15	CASRDSGQPHYGYTF
.	TRBV7-8	15	CASSATGVSGNTIYF
.	TRBV6-5	12	CASTQGLETQYF
once	TRBV2	15	CASAEEGTGYSPLHF
.	TRBV30	14	CAGTPGGFNEKLFF
.	TRBV29-1	14	CSVEAGTGEVGYTF
few	TRBV7-2	15	CASSPSGTGTEKLFF
.	TRBV6-5	14	CASRSGTGPGTQYF
.	TRBV6-9	17	CASTSELRDRDSAEAFF
.	TRBV5-1	16	CASSSRTSGSSDTQYF
.	TRBV10-1	14	CATFPPTGRYEQYF
.	TRBV27	15	CASSLLSEYRQPQHF
once	TRBV6-2/TRBV6-3	18	CASSSAGLAGGPRDEQFF
.	TRBV4-1	17	CASSARGLAGGSDTQYF
.	TRBV30	17	CAWSARTGLTFNQPQHF
.	TRBV2	15	CASSEVGRLNTEAFF